The TCR beta chain described here comes from a study of blood T cell repertoires in COVID-19. For the study at large: Sources were T cells, B-cell-depleted T cells, or PBMCs; the material itself was cDNA or gDNA.

This CDR3 spans 12 amino acids. V was trimmed by 4 bases and J by 5 bases, leaving 6 bases between them. The V gene's germline CDR1 is LNHDA and CDR2 SQIVND (reference sequence). As processed by the authors: Reference gene primers were amplified, and this amplification served to estimate nucleated cell counts. Repertoires were generated with immunoSEQ multiplex PCR, while TCRdb's copy carries only in-frame clones and drops some. V, J and clone size are those of that table, while D and trimming were read from the DNA. The table records some 240,000 clones, nearly 90% of them present only once. This clone was counted only a few times. In Seattle, patients joined the study during active infection and were tracked longitudinally.

Sequenced material: peripheral blood. The TCR originated in an older woman with COVID-19, enrolled during active disease. This rearrangement joins TRBV19 to TRBJ2-1; D is ambiguous. The CDR3 here is CASSRADNEQFF. The CDR3, as DNA: TGTGCCAGTAGTAGGGCAGACAATGAGCAGTTCTTC. Looking up the rest from reference TRBV19 and TRBJ2-1 gives the full variable domain: DGGITQSPKYLFRKEGQNVTLSCEQNLNHDAMYWYRQDPGQGLRLIYYSQIVNDFQKGDIAEGYSVSREKKESFPLTVTSAQKNPTAFYLCASSRADNEQFFGPGTRLTVL.